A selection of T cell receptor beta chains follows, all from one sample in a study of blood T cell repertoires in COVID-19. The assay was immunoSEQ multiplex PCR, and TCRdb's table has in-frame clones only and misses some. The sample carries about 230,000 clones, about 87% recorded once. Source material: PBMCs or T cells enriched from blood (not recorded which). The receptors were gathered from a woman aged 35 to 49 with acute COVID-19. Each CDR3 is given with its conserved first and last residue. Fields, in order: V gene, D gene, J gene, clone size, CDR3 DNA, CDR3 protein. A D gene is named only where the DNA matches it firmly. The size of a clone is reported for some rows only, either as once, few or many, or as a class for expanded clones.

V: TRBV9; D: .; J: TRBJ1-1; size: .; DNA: TGTGCCAGCAGCCCCCGTGAAGTAGCCGCCACTGAAGCTTTCTTT; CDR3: CASSPREVAATEAFF
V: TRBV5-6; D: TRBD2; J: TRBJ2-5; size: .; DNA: TGTGCCAGCAGCGTTTCATTGAGGCGGGGGGTCCAAGAGACCCAGTACTTC; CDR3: CASSVSLRRGVQETQYF
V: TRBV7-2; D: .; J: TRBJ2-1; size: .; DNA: TGTGCCAGCAGCCCGACTAGTACCTCCTACAATGAGCAGTTCTTC; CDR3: CASSPTSTSYNEQFF
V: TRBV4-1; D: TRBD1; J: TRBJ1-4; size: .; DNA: TGCGCCAGCAGCCACGGACAGGGGAGAACTAATGAAAAACTGTTTTTT; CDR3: CASSHGQGRTNEKLFF
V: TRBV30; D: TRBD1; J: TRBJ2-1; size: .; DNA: TGTGCCTGGAGTGCGGGACAGGGGAAGGGTGAGCAGTTCTTC; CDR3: CAWSAGQGKGEQFF
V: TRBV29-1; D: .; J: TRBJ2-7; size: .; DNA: TGCAGCGTTGGACACAGGCAGAAAAGCTCCTACGAGCAGTACTTC; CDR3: CSVGHRQKSSYEQYF
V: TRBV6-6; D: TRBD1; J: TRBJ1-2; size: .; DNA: TGTGCCAGCAGTGCCTACAGGGGGCGTGACTATGGCTACACCTTC; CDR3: CASSAYRGRDYGYTF
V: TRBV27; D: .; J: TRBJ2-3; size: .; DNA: TGTGCCAGCAGTATGGGGTGGGGGCGCAGAGATACGCAGTATTTT; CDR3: CASSMGWGRRDTQYF
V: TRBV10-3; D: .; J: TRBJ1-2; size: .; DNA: TGTGCCATCAGTGACCGGGGGGACTATGGCTACACCTTC; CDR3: CAISDRGDYGYTF
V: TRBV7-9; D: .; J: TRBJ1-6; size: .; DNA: TGTGCCAGCAGCTTAGTCGCAGGAAGGGAGTCACCCCTCCACTTT; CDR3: CASSLVAGRESPLHF
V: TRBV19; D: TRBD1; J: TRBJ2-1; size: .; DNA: TGTGCCAGTAGTACAACAGGACAGGGGAGGAATGAGCAGTTCTTC; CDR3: CASSTTGQGRNEQFF
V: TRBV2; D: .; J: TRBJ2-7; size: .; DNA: TGTGCCAGCAGTGTAGGGGGGGCCTACGAGCAGTACTTC; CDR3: CASSVGGAYEQYF
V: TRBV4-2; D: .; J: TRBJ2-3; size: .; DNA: TGTGCCAGCAGCCGCGGGACAGACCCAGATACGCAGTATTTT; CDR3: CASSRGTDPDTQYF
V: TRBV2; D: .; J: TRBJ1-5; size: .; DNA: TGTGCCAGCAGTGATACTTATAATCAGCCCCAGCATTTT; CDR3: CASSDTYNQPQHF
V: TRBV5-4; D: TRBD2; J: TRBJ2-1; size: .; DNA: TGTGCCAGCAGCTTGACTAGCGGGAAGAGGAATGAGCAGTTCTTC; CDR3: CASSLTSGKRNEQFF
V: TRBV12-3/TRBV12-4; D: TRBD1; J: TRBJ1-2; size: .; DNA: TGTGCCAGCAGGACAGGGGGTAACTATGGCTACACCTTC; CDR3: CASRTGGNYGYTF
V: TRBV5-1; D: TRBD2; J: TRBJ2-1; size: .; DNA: TGCGCCAGCAGCTTGGCCGGGACTAGCTTCGAAAATGAGCAGTTCTTC; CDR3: CASSLAGTSFENEQFF
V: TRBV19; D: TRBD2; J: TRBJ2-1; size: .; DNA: TGTGCCAGTAGTCCAGCGGGAGGGCCAAATGAGCAGTTCTTC; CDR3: CASSPAGGPNEQFF
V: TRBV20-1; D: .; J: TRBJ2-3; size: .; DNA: TGCAGTAGACAGAAAACAGATACGCAGTATTTT; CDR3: CSRQKTDTQYF
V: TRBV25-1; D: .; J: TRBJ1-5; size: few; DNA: TGTGCCAGCAGTGAAAACTACAGCAATCAGCCCCAGCATTTT; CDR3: CASSENYSNQPQHF
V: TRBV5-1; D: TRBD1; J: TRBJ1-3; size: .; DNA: TGCGCCAGCAGCGAGGGGGCCAGTGCACACACCATATATTTT; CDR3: CASSEGASAHTIYF
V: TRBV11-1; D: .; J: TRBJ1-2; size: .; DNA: TGTGCCAGCAGCTTAGGGGGGGTACATGGCTACACCTTC; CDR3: CASSLGGVHGYTF
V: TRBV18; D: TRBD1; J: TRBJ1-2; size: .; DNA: TGTGCCAGCTCACCGGGACAGGCAAGGCTGACTAACTATGGCTACACCTTC; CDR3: CASSPGQARLTNYGYTF
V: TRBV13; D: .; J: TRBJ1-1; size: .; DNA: TGTGCCAGCAGCTTTTCCAAGAACACTGAAGCTTTCTTT; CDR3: CASSFSKNTEAFF
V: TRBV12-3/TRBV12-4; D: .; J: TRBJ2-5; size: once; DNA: TGTGCCAGCAGTTTCCGGTCCCAAGAGACCCAGTACTTC; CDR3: CASSFRSQETQYF
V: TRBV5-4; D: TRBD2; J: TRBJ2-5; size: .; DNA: TGTGCCAGCAGCTTGGCGGGGGGAGAGACCCAGTACTTC; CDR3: CASSLAGGETQYF
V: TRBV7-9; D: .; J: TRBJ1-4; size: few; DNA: TGTGCCAGCAGCCCACCGCGAGACAGTCAAAATGAAAAACTGTTTTTT; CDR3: CASSPPRDSQNEKLFF
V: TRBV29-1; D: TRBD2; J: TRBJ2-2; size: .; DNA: TGCAGCGCCGGGGGGGCCCAGAGGGAGCTGTTTTTT; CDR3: CSAGGAQRELFF
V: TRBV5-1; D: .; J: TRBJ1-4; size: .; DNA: TGCGCCAGCAGGACGACAGCACTCAATGAAAAACTGTTTTTT; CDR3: CASRTTALNEKLFF
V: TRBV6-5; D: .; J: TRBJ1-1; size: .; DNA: TGTGCCAGCTCGACAGGTTGGGACACTGAAGCTTTCTTT; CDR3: CASSTGWDTEAFF
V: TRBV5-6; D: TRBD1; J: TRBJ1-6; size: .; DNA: TGTGCCAGCAGCTTAACACAGGGGGCTTGGAATTCACCCCTCCACTTT; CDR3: CASSLTQGAWNSPLHF
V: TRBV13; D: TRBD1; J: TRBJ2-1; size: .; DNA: TGTGCCAGCAGCCGGGACAGTAAATACAATGAGCAGTTCTTC; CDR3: CASSRDSKYNEQFF
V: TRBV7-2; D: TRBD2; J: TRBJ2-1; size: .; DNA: TGTGCCAGCAGCTTAATCACTAGCGGGCAGTTCTTC; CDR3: CASSLITSGQFF
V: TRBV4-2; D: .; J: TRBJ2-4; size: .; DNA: TGTGCCAGCAGCCAAAGCCATCTAGCCAAAAACATTCAGTACTTC; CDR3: CASSQSHLAKNIQYF
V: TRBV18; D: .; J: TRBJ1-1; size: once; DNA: TGTGCCAGCTCACGTAAAGGAGGTGAAGCTTTCTTT; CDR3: CASSRKGGEAFF
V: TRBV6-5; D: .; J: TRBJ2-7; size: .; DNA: TGTGCCAGCAGTTACGGGGCCATCGGCTCCTACGAGCAGTACTTC; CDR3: CASSYGAIGSYEQYF
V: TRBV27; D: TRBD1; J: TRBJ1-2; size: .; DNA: TGTGCCAGCAGTTCGGGACAGGGCGGCTATGGCTACACCTTC; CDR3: CASSSGQGGYGYTF
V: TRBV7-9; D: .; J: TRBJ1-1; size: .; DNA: TGTGCCAGCAGTACCACCAAAGCCACTGAAGCTTTCTTT; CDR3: CASSTTKATEAFF
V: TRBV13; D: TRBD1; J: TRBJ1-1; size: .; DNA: TGTGCCAGCAGCTTCGGACAGGTGAACACTGAAGCTTTCTTT; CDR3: CASSFGQVNTEAFF
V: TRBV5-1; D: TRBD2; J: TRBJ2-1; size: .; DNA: TGCGCCAGCACCTTTGGACTAGCGGACTACAATGAGCAGTTCTTC; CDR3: CASTFGLADYNEQFF
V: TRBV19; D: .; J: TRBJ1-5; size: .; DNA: TGTGCCAGTAGTAGTGGGCAGGGGAGAAGGCAGCCCCAGCATTTT; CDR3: CASSSGQGRRQPQHF
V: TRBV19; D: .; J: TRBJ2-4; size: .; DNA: TGTGCCAGTAGTATCTACAGGGAGAACATTCAGTACTTC; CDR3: CASSIYRENIQYF
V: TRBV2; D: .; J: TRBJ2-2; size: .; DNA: TGTGCCACCACCTCGGGTACCGGGGAGCTGTTTTTT; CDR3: CATTSGTGELFF
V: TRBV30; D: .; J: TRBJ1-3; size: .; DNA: TGTGCCTGGAGTGAAGGTTGGCGGAGCTCTGGAAACACCATATATTTT; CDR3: CAWSEGWRSSGNTIYF
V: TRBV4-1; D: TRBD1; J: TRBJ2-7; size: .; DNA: TGCGCCAGCGCCGGCGGACAGGGAGACGAGCAGTACTTC; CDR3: CASAGGQGDEQYF
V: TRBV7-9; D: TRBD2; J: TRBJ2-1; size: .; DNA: TGTGCCAGCAGCCGGTCTGCGGGAGTAATATACAATGAGCAGTTCTTC; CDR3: CASSRSAGVIYNEQFF